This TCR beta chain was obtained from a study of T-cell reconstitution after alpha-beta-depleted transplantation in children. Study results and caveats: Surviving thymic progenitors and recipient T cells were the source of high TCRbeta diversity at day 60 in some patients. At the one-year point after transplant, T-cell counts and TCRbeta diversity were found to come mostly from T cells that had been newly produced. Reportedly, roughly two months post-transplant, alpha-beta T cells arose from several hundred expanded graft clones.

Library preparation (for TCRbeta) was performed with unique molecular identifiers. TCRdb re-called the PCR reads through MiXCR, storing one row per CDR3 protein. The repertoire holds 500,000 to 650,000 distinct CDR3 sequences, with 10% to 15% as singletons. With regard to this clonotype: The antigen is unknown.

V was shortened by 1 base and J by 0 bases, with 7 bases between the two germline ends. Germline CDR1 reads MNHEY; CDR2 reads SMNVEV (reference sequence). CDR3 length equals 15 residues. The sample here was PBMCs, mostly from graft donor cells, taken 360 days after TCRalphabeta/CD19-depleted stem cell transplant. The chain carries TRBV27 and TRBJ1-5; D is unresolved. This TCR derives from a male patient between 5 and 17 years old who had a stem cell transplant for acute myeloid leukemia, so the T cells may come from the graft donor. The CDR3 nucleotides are TGTGCCAGCAGTTTATATGGAGGTAGCAATCAGCCCCAGCATTTT. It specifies CASSLYGGSNQPQHF.